Listed below are T cell receptor beta chains from one sample, sequenced in a study of shared clonotypes between healthy human individuals. This table comes from immunoSEQ multiplex PCR, and its TCRdb copy is limited to in-frame clones, with some not included. The top ten hold more than 1.5% of the sample, which has about 2.1 million clones, around 93% seen once. The specimen was naive CD8+ T cells from PBMCs. The receptors derive from a man aged 18 to 29 in good health. Some clones in this sample may be carry-over from other donors' samples. Each CDR3 is given with its conserved first and last residue. A D gene is named only where the DNA matches it firmly. A clone size is listed for some rows: how often the clone was seen (once, few, many), or a class if it is expanded.

j_call | d_call | v_call | clone_size | cdr3_nt | cdr3_aa
TRBJ2-1 | TRBD1 | TRBV6-6 | - | TGTGCCAGCAGTACCCGACAGGGGCGGAATGAGCAGTTCTTC | CASSTRQGRNEQFF
TRBJ2-5 | TRBD2 | TRBV4-1 | - | TGCGCCAGCAGCCAAGCTAGCGGGTGGGCAGGTGAGACCCAGTACTTC | CASSQASGWAGETQYF
TRBJ2-7 | - | TRBV6-6 | - | TGTGCCAGCAGTCTCAAAGCCGCGGGGGAGCAGTACTTC | CASSLKAAGEQYF
TRBJ1-5 | - | TRBV4-1 | - | TGCGCCAGCAGCCAAGGGGCAGCTAGCAATCAGCCCCAGCATTTT | CASSQGAASNQPQHF
TRBJ2-2 | TRBD2 | TRBV4-3 | - | TGCGCCAGCAGCCAATACCTAGCGGGCCTGAACACCGGGGAGCTGTTTTTT | CASSQYLAGLNTGELFF
TRBJ1-1 | - | TRBV27 | few | TGTGCCAGCATGCCCGGGGTCCTGACTGAAGCTTTCTTT | CASMPGVLTEAFF
TRBJ1-1 | - | TRBV4-1 | once | TGCGCCAGCAGCCAAGATTCTGAAAGGAGGGCTTTCTTT | CASSQDSERRAFF
TRBJ2-7 | - | TRBV2 | - | TGTGCCAGCAGGGGGGTTTTGAGGTCCTACGAGCAGTACTTC | CASRGVLRSYEQYF
TRBJ1-5 | TRBD1 | TRBV19 | - | TGTGCCAGTAGTATAGATCTCGGGACAGGGGTTACGGCCCAGCATTTT | CASSIDLGTGVTAQHF
TRBJ1-5 | - | TRBV30 | few | TGTGCCTGGAGGTCGGGAGTTCGACAGCCCCAGCATTTT | CAWRSGVRQPQHF
TRBJ2-1 | - | TRBV6-1 | - | TGTGCCAGCAGTGAAATGCGTTACTCGAGCAGAGGCAATGAGCAGTTCTTC | CASSEMRYSSRGNEQFF
TRBJ1-5 | - | TRBV28 | - | TGTGCCAGCAGTTTATCCCTGAGTGGCAATCAGCCCCAGCATTTT | CASSLSLSGNQPQHF
TRBJ1-5 | - | TRBV28 | - | TGTGCCAGCAGTTTCGTGGGGCCCCAGCATTTT | CASSFVGPQHF
TRBJ2-2 | TRBD2 | TRBV27 | - | TGTGCCAGCAGTTTCGCAGCGGGAGAGTACACCGGGGAGCTGTTTTTT | CASSFAAGEYTGELFF
TRBJ1-1 | - | TRBV5-1 | - | TGCGCCAGCAGCTTGGAATGGCTGAACACTGAAGCTTTCTTT | CASSLEWLNTEAFF
TRBJ2-7 | - | TRBV28 | - | TGTGCCAGCATCTCGGGGAACCACTACGAGCAGTACTTC | CASISGNHYEQYF
TRBJ2-1 | TRBD2 | TRBV6-5 | - | TGTGCCAGCAGTTACTCGATCGGGACTAGCCGAAATGAGCAGTTCTTC | CASSYSIGTSRNEQFF
TRBJ2-7 | - | TRBV27 | - | TGTGCCAGCAGTTTAATGAACACCTACGAGCAGTACTTC | CASSLMNTYEQYF
TRBJ2-1 | - | TRBV11-2 | - | TGTGCCAGCAGCTTAGATCTTGGTTCCCGAGGGAATGAGCAGTTCTTC | CASSLDLGSRGNEQFF
TRBJ2-1 | - | TRBV6-5 | - | TGTGCCAGCAGTTACTCGCCCACAAGGGAGCAGTTCTTC | CASSYSPTREQFF
TRBJ1-1 | - | TRBV27 | - | TGTGCCAGCAGTTTACTGACAGCCAACACTGAAGCTTTCTTT | CASSLLTANTEAFF
TRBJ1-1 | TRBD1 | TRBV5-5 | - | TGTGCCAGCAGGACGCAGGGGGCTGAAGCTTTCTTT | CASRTQGAEAFF
TRBJ2-1 | TRBD2 | TRBV9 | - | TGTGCCAGCAGCGGGGCTAGCGGACTCTCCTACAATGAGCAGTTCTTC | CASSGASGLSYNEQFF
TRBJ2-7 | - | TRBV27 | - | TGTGCCAGCAGATCGACTAGAAGCGCGTCCTACGAGCAGTACTTC | CASRSTRSASYEQYF
TRBJ2-7 | TRBD1 | TRBV27 | - | TGTGCCAGCGGACAGGGCTACTACGAGCAGTACTTC | CASGQGYYEQYF
TRBJ1-2 | - | TRBV6-1 | - | TGTGCCAGCAGTGGACGGACTAACGAAAACTATGGCTACACCTTC | CASSGRTNENYGYTF
TRBJ1-3 | - | TRBV6-5 | once | TGTGCCAGCAGTTACGGCAGGGATATGACTGGAAACACCATATATTTT | CASSYGRDMTGNTIYF
TRBJ1-3 | - | TRBV15 | - | TGTGCCACCAGCACCTCCTCCTCGGCTAACACCATATATTTT | CATSTSSSANTIYF
TRBJ2-1 | TRBD1 | TRBV6-6 | - | TGTGCCAGCAGTTATAACCTGGACAGGACCTACAATGAGCAGTTCTTC | CASSYNLDRTYNEQFF
TRBJ1-3 | - | TRBV7-8 | once | TGTGCCAGTGGACCGCAATCCTCTGGAAACACCATATATTTT | CASGPQSSGNTIYF
TRBJ2-4 | TRBD1 | TRBV2 | - | TGTGCCAGCAGGGAGCCAGGGGGTTTGAACATTCAGTACTTC | CASREPGGLNIQYF
TRBJ1-4 | TRBD1 | TRBV6-1 | - | TGTGCCAGCAGTGCGGACAGGTGGGATGAAAAACTGTTTTTT | CASSADRWDEKLFF
TRBJ2-5 | - | TRBV7-3 | - | TGTGCCAGCAGCTTAGGGGACACCCGGGGGGAGACCCAGTACTTC | CASSLGDTRGETQYF
TRBJ2-7 | - | TRBV29-1 | - | TGCAGCGCCGGCGGGCCCTACGAGCAGTACTTC | CSAGGPYEQYF
TRBJ2-1 | - | TRBV7-9 | - | TGTGCCAGCAGCCTTACAGAGGGGGAGGAGCAGTTCTTC | CASSLTEGEEQFF
TRBJ1-2 | - | TRBV5-1 | - | TGCGCCAGCAGCTTGGATCTGGGCAGGGGTTATGGCTACACCTTC | CASSLDLGRGYGYTF
TRBJ2-1 | - | TRBV7-2 | - | TGTGCCAGCAGCTTAGTCGGTTCGGGGGTCCCTTACAATGAGCAGTTCTTC | CASSLVGSGVPYNEQFF
TRBJ2-7 | - | TRBV7-8 | - | TGTGCCAGCAGCTTAGTCTCCTACGAGCAGTACTTC | CASSLVSYEQYF
TRBJ2-1 | - | TRBV29-1 | - | TGCAGCGTTGAAGAGACAGCACCGTCCTACAATGAGCAGTTCTTC | CSVEETAPSYNEQFF
TRBJ2-1 | - | TRBV6-5 | - | TGTGCCAGCAGTCTAGGGGTACAGAGGAGGAATGAGCAGTTCTTC | CASSLGVQRRNEQFF
TRBJ2-3 | - | TRBV9 | - | TGTGCCAGCAGCGACGGACGTAGCGCAGATACGCAGTATTTT | CASSDGRSADTQYF
TRBJ1-2 | TRBD1 | TRBV9 | - | TGTGCCAGCAGCGGCGGGACAGGGGGTTTTGGGGACTATGGCTACACCTTC | CASSGGTGGFGDYGYTF
TRBJ1-5 | TRBD1 | TRBV15 | - | TGTGCCACCAGCAGGGACAGGGAGCTCTCTTCCGGGCAGCCCCAGCATTTT | CATSRDRELSSGQPQHF
TRBJ2-2 | TRBD1 | TRBV15 | - | TGTGCCACCAGCGTAGCCAGGACAGGGGGCTTAACCGGGGAGCTGTTTTTT | CATSVARTGGLTGELFF
TRBJ1-1 | - | TRBV28 | - | TGTGCCAGCAGTTGGGGCCAGGGCGGCACTGAAGCTTTCTTT | CASSWGQGGTEAFF
TRBJ2-1 | TRBD2 | TRBV5-6 | - | TGTGCCAGCAGCTCCGACCTCTCTAGCGGTTACCACAATGAGCAGTTCTTC | CASSSDLSSGYHNEQFF
TRBJ2-7 | - | TRBV27 | - | TGTGCCAGCAGTGGTCCGTCCCTAGGGTCCTACGAGCAGTACTTC | CASSGPSLGSYEQYF
TRBJ2-7 | TRBD1 | TRBV28 | - | TGTGCCAGCAGCCGAACCGGGACAGGGGGCGAGCAGTACTTC | CASSRTGTGGEQYF
TRBJ2-1 | - | TRBV27 | once | TGTGCCAGCAGTCCCTGGGGCAATGAGCAGTTCTTC | CASSPWGNEQFF
TRBJ2-5 | TRBD2 | TRBV7-2 | - | TGTGCCAGCCGCCCCTGGATAGCGGGACGTGATGAGACCCAGTACTTC | CASRPWIAGRDETQYF
TRBJ2-7 | TRBD1 | TRBV5-8 | - | TGTGCCAGCAGCTTGGGGGACAGTTCCTACGAGCAGTACTTC | CASSLGDSSYEQYF
TRBJ1-2 | - | TRBV6-1 | - | TGTGCCAGCAGTAAAAGACCGAGTGACTATGGCTACACCTTC | CASSKRPSDYGYTF